This entry lists 17 T cell receptor beta chains sequenced from one sample in a study of identical twins (dated by TCRdb to the mid-2010s). Receptor amplification or capture employed 5' RACE. Sequencing relied on an Illumina HiSeq 2000. In TCRdb, the public reads were trimmed at Q25 with fastp and aligned with MiXCR, with productive beta chains retained. Duplicate CDR3 protein sequences are folded into a single record with the most common DNA and genes. Recorded for this sample are 300,000 to 400,000 distinct CDR3 sequences; over 9% of them occurred a single time. Around 6.9% of the sample is held by the ten biggest clonotypes. These records were also assigned to another study, of yellow fever vaccine responses in identical twins.

The specimen was CD8+ T cells sorted from blood. The receptor source for this set is a woman between 18 and 30 years old in good health.

There are a few counts of this clonotype. V gene TRBV5-6 combines with J gene TRBJ2-1; 7 nucleotides line up with TRBD2. The V gene end was trimmed by 5 bases and the J gene end by 5 bases; junction bases not matched to a gene: 10. The germline V gene has CDR1 SGHDT and CDR2 YYEEEE. This CDR3 is built from 15 residues. The CDR3, as DNA: TGTGCCAGCAGAACGAGGGAGGGGCCCCACAATGAGCAGTTCTTC. Protein product: CASRTREGPHNEQFF.

The chain carries TRBV20-1 and TRBJ1-6, with 8 bases matching TRBD1. The CDR3 has 14 residues. The V and J ends lost 5 bases and 3 bases, in that order; junction bases with no gene match: 3. Per the germline V gene, CDR1 is DFQATT and CDR2 is SNEGSKA (reference sequence). The CDR3 DNA follows: TGCAGTGCTGAGACAGGGGACTATAATTCACCCCTCCACTTT. Protein: CSAETGDYNSPLHF.

This clonotype was seen repeatedly, ten times or more. The V call is TRBV4-1, the J call TRBJ2-1, with D possibly matching TRBD1 (6 bases). Germline V lookup: CDR1 MGHRA, CDR2 YSYEKL. The CDR3 loop spans 14 amino acids. The germline V and J ends were trimmed by 5 bases and 6 bases, with 14 bases remaining between them. The CDR3 region is CASSEFQGSNEQFF. The CDR3 nucleotides read TGCGCCAGCAGCGAATTTCAGGGGAGCAATGAGCAGTTCTTC.

The sample holds many counts of this clonotype. The chain is built from TRBV4-1 and TRBJ2-5; 12 bases match TRBD2. The V and J ends lost 2 bases and 5 bases, in that order; junction bases with no gene match: 6. The CDR3 totals 16 residues. CDR1 and CDR2 (germline): MGHRA, YSYEKL. CDR3 nucleotide sequence: TGCGCCAGCAGCCAAACAGGACTAGCGGGGAGCGAGACCCAGTACTTC. Protein sequence: CASSQTGLAGSETQYF.

This clonotype showed up many times. The V call is TRBV5-1, the J call TRBJ1-5; TRBD1 is a possible D gene (5 bases). The CDR3 sequence is 16 residues long. CDR1 SGHRS and CDR2 YFSETQ come from the germline V gene. The V end was cut by 0 bases, the J end by 9 bases, with 19 bases between. The CDR3 DNA reads TGCGCCAGCAGCTTGGGGGGGACGGACGGTGACGGGCCCCAGCATTTT. Its protein product is CASSLGGTDGDGPQHF.

This clonotype was observed a few times. The J gene is TRBJ2-5, the V gene TRBV12-3 or TRBV12-4, with D unclear. The CDR3 consists of 15 residues. V was pared by 3 bases and J by 3 bases, with 14 bases between. CDR3 nucleotide sequence: TGTGCCAGCAGTTTGATCGGCAGGTATGAAGAGACCCAGTACTTC. Translation: CASSLIGRYEETQYF.

This chain links TRBV9 with TRBJ2-7, with 11 bases identical to TRBD1. The CDR3 has 16 amino acids. Germline assignment: CDR1 SGDLS and CDR2 YYNGEE. With 4 bases clipped from V and 7 bases from J, the junction kept 13 bases outside the gene matches. The CDR3 DNA is TGTGCCAGCAGCCCGGGGGGGACAGGGGGACTGGGAGAGCAGTACTTC. Protein product: CASSPGGTGGLGEQYF.

The sample holds a few counts of this clonotype. The chain combines TRBV7-6 with TRBJ1-2, with unresolved D. CDR1 is SGHVS and CDR2 is FNYEAQ in the germline V gene. The CDR3 contains 18 residues. Trimming took 5 bases from V and 0 from J, leaving 22 bases between them. The CDR3 loop reads CASSPQTGRAPPNYGYTF. Here the CDR3 DNA reads TGTGCCAGCAGCCCCCAGACGGGGAGGGCACCACCTAACTATGGCTACACCTTC. The entire variable domain, with the rest obtained from reference TRBV7-6 and TRBJ1-2, is as follows: GAGVSQSPRYKVTKRGQDVALRCDPISGHVSLYWYRQALGQGPEFLTYFNYEAQQDKSGLPNDRFSAERPEGSISTLTIQRTEQRDSAMYRCASSPQTGRAPPNYGYTFGSGTRLTVV.

This clonotype was seen only a few times. The V call is TRBV10-3, the J call TRBJ1-1; D possibly corresponds to TRBD1 (5 bases). The CDR3 is made up of 13 amino acids. V was cut by 0 bases and J by 8 bases, with 10 bases left in between. Per the germline V gene, CDR1 is ENHRY and CDR2 is SYGVKD. This CDR3 reads CAISESGTTEAFF. The DNA of the CDR3 is TGTGCCATCAGTGAGTCAGGGACCACAGAAGCTTTCTTT.

This clonotype has a count of ten or more. The chain combines TRBV5-1 with TRBJ2-7; no definite D call. Per the germline V gene, CDR1 is SGHRS and CDR2 is YFSETQ. The CDR3 loop spans 13 amino acids. The germline V and J ends were trimmed by 5 bases and 4 bases, with 13 bases remaining between them. CDR3 residues: CASRPEPGYEQYF. CDR3 bases: TGCGCCAGCAGGCCCGAGCCAGGATACGAGCAGTACTTC.

The chain links TRBV28 to TRBJ2-7; 9 bases line up with TRBD2. From germline, CDR1 is MDHEN and CDR2 SYDVKM. CDR3 length: 13 amino acids. Trimming took 4 bases from V and 4 from J; bases not matched to a gene: 2. DNA of the CDR3: TGTGCCAGCAGTTCCACTAGCGGGTACGAGCAGTACGTC. The encoded protein is CASSSTSGYEQYV.

The chain uses TRBV28 and TRBJ2-7; D gene unclear. The germline V and J ends were trimmed by 2 bases and 2 bases, with 10 bases remaining between them. This CDR3 is 14 amino acids long. Germline V lookup: CDR1 MDHEN, CDR2 SYDVKM. The CDR3 DNA sequence: TGTGCCAGCAGTTTAGTGGCCTCTCCCTACGAGCAGTACGTC. Translation: CASSLVASPYEQYV.

The gene calls are TRBV20-1 and TRBJ2-1, with 8 bases aligning to TRBD2. V was pared by 3 bases and J by 0 bases, with 4 bases of the junction left unmatched. This CDR3 spans 15 amino acids. Germline-derived CDR1 and CDR2 are DFQATT and SNEGSKA (reference sequence). CDR3 coding DNA: TGCAGTGCTAGGCAACTAGCGGCCTCCTACAATGAGCAGTTCTTC. Translation gives CSARQLAASYNEQFF.

This clonotype was seen more than once but under ten times. CDR3 amino acids: CASSRTGGAQETQYF. The CDR3 DNA sequence: TGTGCCAGCAGCCGGACCGGCGGGGCTCAAGAGACCCAGTACTTC. The genes are TRBV7-9 and TRBJ2-5, with a tentative D call TRBD2 (6 bases). Trimming removed 5 bases at V and 2 bases at J, with 15 bases between. CDR1 SEHNR and CDR2 FQNEAQ come from the germline V gene (reference sequence). The CDR3 length is 15 residues.

Note on this clonotype: The germline gene is not matched at one end of the junction; a read error may be the cause. The V gene is TRBV3-1, the J gene TRBJ2-1; 11 bases are shared with TRBD2. Looked up from germline, CDR1 is LGHDT and CDR2 is YNNKEL (reference sequence). This CDR3 region has 18 residues. The chain's CDR3 is CACSSPSSGRPSYNEQFF. CDR3 coding DNA: TGTGCCTGCAGTTCCCCCTCTAGCGGGAGGCCTTCCTACAATGAGCAGTTCTTC.

The chain joins TRBV7-8 to TRBJ2-5, with 9 bases matching TRBD2. Looked up from germline, CDR1 is SGHVS and CDR2 is FQNEAQ. The CDR3 length is 18 residues. Unmatched junction bases numbered 14, after V lost 1 base and J lost 5 bases. The CDR3 nucleotides read TGTGCCAGCAGCTTAGGTTCGCAGGCGGGAGGGCCGTGGGAGACCCAGTACTTC. This translates into CASSLGSQAGGPWETQYF.

This clonotype was detected many times. DNA for the CDR3: TGTGCCAGCAGCCGGTCCTCCTACGAGCAGTACTTC. Its translation: CASSRSSYEQYF. J is TRBJ2-7 and V is TRBV12-3 or TRBV12-4; D unclear. The CDR3 sequence is 12 residues long. The V end lost 6 bases, the J end lost 0 bases, and 6 bases lay between the germline ends.